This record concerns one T cell receptor beta chain sequence. Antigen unknown. This record comes from a study of OX40 agonist ivuxolimab in advanced cancers. Study summary: Dose-escalation patients' cancers were hepatocellular carcinoma, melanoma, renal cell or head and neck cancer. Eligibility rules accepted prior anti-PD-1, anti-PD-L1 or anti-CTLA-4 therapy, and under 45% had some.

Study-wide findings and caveats: CD8+ T cells averaged more expanded clones than CD4+. At 0.1 to 3.0 mg/kg and by week 6, CD4+ and CD8+ T cells in the blood had expanded clonally.

The CDR3 loop spans 15 amino acids. Per germline, CDR1 SGHRS and CDR2 YFSETQ. Losses at the gene ends were 3 bases for V and 4 bases for J; bases not matched to a gene: 6. Profiling relied on immunoSEQ multiplex PCR, and the TCRdb table lists in-frame clones only, not all of them. The sample has roughly 77,000 clones; about four fifths are singletons. The TCR sequence derives from an adult with an advanced solid tumor such as melanoma, head and neck, liver or kidney cancer. The sequenced sample was CD4+ or CD8+ T cells sorted from blood, obtained in a trial of the OX40 agonist ivuxolimab. The rearrangement links TRBV5-1 to TRBJ2-7; 11 nucleotides align to TRBD1. The CDR3 here is CASSWGQGGLYEQYF. The CDR3 DNA reads as TGCGCCAGCAGCTGGGGACAGGGGGGTTTATACGAGCAGTACTTC. The full variable domain, completed using reference TRBV5-1 and TRBJ2-7, is KAGVTQTPRYLIKTRGQQVTLSCSPISGHRSVSWYQQTPGQGLQFLFEYFSETQRNKGNFPGRFSGRQFSNSRSEMNVSTLELGDSALYLCASSWGQGGLYEQYFGPGTRLTVT.